One T cell receptor beta chain is described in this entry. Other DNA sequences in this specimen translate into the identical CDR3. CDR1 is SGHTA and CDR2 is FQGNSA in the germline V gene. The CDR3 contains 15 residues. V was shortened by 2 bases and J by 0 bases, with 9 bases between the two germline ends. Healthy HIV-negative adults without recent acute infections or vaccinations served as donors. CD4+ cells yielded CD45RA+ naive and CD45RA-negative memory subsets. The data stem from a study of shared clonotypes between healthy human individuals. The repertoire was sequenced with immunoSEQ multiplex PCR; TCRdb's copy has only in-frame clones and lacks some. The sample has a few hundred thousand clones, approximately 65% seen once; the top ten hold approximately 10%.

Sequencing input: memory CD4+ T cells sorted from blood. The subset: CD45RA-negative fraction. V is TRBV7-2 and J is TRBJ2-3; tentatively, D is TRBD1 (5 bases). The receptor comes from a man younger than 40 in good health. The CDR3 DNA reads as TGTGCCAGCAGCTTAAATGGGGCTAGCACAGATACGCAGTATTTT. Amino acid sequence: CASSLNGASTDTQYF.